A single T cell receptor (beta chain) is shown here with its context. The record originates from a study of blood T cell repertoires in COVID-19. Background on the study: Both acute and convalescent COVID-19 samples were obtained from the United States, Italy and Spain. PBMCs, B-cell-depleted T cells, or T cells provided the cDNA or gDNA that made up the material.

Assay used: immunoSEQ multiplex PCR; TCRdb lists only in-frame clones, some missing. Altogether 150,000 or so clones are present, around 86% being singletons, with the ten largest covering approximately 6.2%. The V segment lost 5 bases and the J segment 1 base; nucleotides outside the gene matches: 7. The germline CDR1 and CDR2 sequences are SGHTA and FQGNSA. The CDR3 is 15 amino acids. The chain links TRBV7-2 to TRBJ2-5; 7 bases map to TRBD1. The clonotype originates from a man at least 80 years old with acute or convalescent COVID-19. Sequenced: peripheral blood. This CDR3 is CASSPRRQGQETQYF. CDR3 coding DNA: TGTGCCAGCAGCCCCCGCAGACAGGGCCAAGAGACCCAGTACTTC.